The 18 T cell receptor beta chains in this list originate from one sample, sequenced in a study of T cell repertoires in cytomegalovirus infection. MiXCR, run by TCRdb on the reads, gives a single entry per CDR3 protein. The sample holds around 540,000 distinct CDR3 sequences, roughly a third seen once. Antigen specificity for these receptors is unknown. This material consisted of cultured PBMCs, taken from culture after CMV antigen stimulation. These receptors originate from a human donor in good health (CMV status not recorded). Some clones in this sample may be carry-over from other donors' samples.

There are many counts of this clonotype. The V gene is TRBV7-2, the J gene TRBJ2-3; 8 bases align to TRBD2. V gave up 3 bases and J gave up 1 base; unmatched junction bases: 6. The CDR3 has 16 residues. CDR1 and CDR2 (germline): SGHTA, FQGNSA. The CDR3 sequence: CASSFIAGRGTDTQYF. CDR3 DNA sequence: TGTGCCAGCAGCTTTATAGCGGGGCGGGGCACAGATACGCAGTATTTT.

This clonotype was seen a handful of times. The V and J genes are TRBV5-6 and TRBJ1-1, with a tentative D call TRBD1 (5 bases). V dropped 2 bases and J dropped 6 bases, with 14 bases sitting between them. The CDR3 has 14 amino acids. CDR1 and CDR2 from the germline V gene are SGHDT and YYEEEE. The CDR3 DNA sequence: TGTGCCAGCAGCTTTGTAGGGGCAGAAGCTGAAGCTTTCTTT. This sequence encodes CASSFVGAEAEAFF.

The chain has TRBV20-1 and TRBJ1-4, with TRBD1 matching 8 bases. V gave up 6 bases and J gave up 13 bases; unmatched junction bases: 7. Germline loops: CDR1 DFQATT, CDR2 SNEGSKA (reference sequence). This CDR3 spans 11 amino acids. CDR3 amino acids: CSAYETGALFF. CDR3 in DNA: TGCAGTGCCTACGAGACAGGGGCACTGTTTTTT.

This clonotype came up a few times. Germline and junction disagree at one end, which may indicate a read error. Here the CDR3 reads CASSKSGTSVETQYF. DNA of the CDR3: TGTGCTAGCAGCAAATCCGGGACTAGCGTTGAGACCCAGTACTTC. The V call is TRBV7-7, the J call TRBJ2-5, with TRBD2 identical over 10 bases. This CDR3 is 15 amino acids long. Germline V lookup: CDR1 SSHAT, CDR2 FNYEAQ (reference sequence). Using reference TRBV7-7 and TRBJ2-5 for the parts outside the CDR3, the full variable domain is GAGVSQSPRYKVTKRGQDVTLRCDPISSHATLYWYQQALGQGPEFLTYFNYEAQPDKSGLPSDRFSAERPEGSISTLTIQRTEQRDSAMYRCASSKSGTSVETQYFGPGTRLLVL.

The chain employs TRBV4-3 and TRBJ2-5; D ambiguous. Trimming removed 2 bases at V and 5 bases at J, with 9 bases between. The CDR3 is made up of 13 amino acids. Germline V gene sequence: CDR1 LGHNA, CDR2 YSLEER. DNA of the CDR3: TGCGCCAGCAGCCAAATAGTTGGGGAGACCCAGTACTTC. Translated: CASSQIVGETQYF.

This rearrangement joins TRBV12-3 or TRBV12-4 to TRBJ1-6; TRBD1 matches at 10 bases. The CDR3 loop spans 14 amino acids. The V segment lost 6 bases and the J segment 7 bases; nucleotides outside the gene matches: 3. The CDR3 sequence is CASRDRGLNSPLHF. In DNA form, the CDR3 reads TGTGCCAGCAGAGACAGGGGGCTAAATTCACCCCTCCACTTT.

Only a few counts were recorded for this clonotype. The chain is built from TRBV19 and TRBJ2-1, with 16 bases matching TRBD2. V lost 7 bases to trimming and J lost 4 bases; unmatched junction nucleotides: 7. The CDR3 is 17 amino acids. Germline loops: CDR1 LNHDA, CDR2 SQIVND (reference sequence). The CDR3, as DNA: TGTGCCAGTATCGCGGGACTAGCGGGAGGGGATTACAATGAGCAGTTCTTC. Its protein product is CASIAGLAGGDYNEQFF.

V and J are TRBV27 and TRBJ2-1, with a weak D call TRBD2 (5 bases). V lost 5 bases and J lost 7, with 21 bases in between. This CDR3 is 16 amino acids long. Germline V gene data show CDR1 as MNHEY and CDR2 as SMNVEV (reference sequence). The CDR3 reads CASSPDTAPGGNEQFF. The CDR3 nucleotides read TGTGCCAGCAGTCCAGATACCGCCCCCGGCGGGAATGAGCAGTTCTTC.

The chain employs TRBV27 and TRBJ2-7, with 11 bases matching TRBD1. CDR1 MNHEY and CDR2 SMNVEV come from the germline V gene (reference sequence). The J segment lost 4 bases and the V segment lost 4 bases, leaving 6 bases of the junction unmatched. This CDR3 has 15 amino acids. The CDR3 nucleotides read TGTGCCAGCAGTTCAGGACAGGGGGCGCAATACGAGCAGTACTTC. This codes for CASSSGQGAQYEQYF.

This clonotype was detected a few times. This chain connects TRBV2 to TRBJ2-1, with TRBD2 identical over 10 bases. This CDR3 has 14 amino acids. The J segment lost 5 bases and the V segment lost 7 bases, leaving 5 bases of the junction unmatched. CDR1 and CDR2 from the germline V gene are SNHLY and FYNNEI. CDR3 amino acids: CASTRTSGNNEQFF. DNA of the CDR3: TGTGCCAGCACCAGGACTAGCGGCAACAATGAGCAGTTCTTC.

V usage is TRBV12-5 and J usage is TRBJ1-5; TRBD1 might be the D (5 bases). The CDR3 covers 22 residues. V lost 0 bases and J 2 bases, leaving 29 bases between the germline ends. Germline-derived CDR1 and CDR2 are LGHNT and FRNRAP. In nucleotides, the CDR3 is TGTGCTAGTGGTTTGGTACATTCTCTCCTCGGGACCGAAGCCCGGGGCAATCAGCCCCAGCATTTT. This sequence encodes CASGLVHSLLGTEARGNQPQHF.

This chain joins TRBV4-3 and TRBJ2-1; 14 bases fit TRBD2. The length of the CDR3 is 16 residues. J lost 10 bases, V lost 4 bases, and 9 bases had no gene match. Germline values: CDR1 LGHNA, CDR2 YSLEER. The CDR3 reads CASSRAGTSGSGEQFF. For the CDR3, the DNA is TGCGCCAGCAGCCGGGCTGGGACTAGCGGGAGCGGAGAGCAGTTCTTC.

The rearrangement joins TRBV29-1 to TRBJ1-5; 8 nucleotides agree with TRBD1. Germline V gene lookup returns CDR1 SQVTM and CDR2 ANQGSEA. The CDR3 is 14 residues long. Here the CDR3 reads CSVVGQGGGQPQHF. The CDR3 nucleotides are TGCAGTGTAGTCGGACAGGGCGGAGGACAGCCCCAGCATTTT.

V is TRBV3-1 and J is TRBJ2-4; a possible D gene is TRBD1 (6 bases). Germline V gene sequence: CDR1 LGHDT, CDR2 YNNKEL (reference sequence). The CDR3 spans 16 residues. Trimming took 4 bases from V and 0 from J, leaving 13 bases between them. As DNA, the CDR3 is TGTGCCAGCAGCCCACAGGGATCTCTAGCCAAAAACATTCAGTACTTC. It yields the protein CASSPQGSLAKNIQYF.

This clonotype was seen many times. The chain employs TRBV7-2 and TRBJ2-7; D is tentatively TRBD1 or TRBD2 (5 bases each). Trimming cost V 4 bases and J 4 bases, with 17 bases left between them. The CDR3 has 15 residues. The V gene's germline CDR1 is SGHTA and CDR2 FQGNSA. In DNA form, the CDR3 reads TGTGCCAGCAGCTCGACTCCGGGACCTCAATACGAGCAGTACGTC. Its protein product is CASSSTPGPQYEQYV.

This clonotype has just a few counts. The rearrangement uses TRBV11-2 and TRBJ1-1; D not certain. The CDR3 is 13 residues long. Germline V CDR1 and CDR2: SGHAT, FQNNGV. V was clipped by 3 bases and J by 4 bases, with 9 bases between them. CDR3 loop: CASSFLMGTEAFF. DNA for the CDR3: TGTGCCAGCAGCTTCTTAATGGGCACTGAAGCTTTCTTT.

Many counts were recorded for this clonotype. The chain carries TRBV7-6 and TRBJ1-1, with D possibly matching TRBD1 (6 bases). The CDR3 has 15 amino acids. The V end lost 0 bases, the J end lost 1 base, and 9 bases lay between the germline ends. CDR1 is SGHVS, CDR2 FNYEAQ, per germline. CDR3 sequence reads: CASSLAVGGNTEAFF. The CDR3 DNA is TGTGCCAGCAGCTTAGCTGTAGGGGGGAACACTGAAGCTTTCTTT.

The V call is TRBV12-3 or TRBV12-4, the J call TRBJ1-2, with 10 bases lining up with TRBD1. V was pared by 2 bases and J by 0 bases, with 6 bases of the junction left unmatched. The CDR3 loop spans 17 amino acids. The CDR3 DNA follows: TGTGCCAGCAGTTTAATCGTGGGACAGGGGTCTAACTATGGCTACACCTTC. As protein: CASSLIVGQGSNYGYTF.